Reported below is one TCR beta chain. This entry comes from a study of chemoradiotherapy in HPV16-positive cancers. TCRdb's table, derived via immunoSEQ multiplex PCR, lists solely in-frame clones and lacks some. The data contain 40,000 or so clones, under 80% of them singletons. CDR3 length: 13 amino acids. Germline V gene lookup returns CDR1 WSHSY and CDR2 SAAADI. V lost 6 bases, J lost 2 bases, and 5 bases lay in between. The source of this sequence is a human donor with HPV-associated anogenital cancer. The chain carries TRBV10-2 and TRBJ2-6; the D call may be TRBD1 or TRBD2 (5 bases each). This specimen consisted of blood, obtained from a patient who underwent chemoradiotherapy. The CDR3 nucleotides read TGCGCCAGCAGGGGGGCTGGGGCCAACGTCCTGACTTTC. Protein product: CASRGAGANVLTF.